This entry concerns a single T cell receptor beta chain. Its antigen is currently not known. Base quality data are lacking; no much larger clone is found one base away. Participants in the prospective study were aged about 18 to 90 years, lived in over 20 United States geographic areas, and enrolled through a virtual design. In the prospective study, cohorts were assigned on the basis of participant-reported clinical history obtained from a screening survey and a study questionnaire. In the prospective study, whole blood, serum and a nasopharyngeal or oropharyngeal swab were collected from each participant by mobile phlebotomists. Additional blood draws and questionnaires over an approximately 2-month period could optionally be provided by prospective study participants. Before DNA extraction, prospective study blood samples were shipped either frozen or at room temperature. This entry is derived from a study of blood T cell repertoires in COVID-19 (dated by TCRdb to the early 2020s). Broadly, across the study: For ImmuneRACE Cohort 3, a participant was defined as recovered based on two consecutive negative NP/OP PCR tests, clearance by a healthcare professional, or resolution of symptoms. HLA class I and class II types, where available, came from metadata supplied by the sample provider rather than from assay-based typing. The dataset comprised deeply sampled blood TCRbeta repertoires from subjects exposed to, actively infected with, or recovered from COVID-19. Samples came from the ongoing ImmuneRACE study (first 160 participants) plus 1,254 subjects from 6 global collaborators. The repertoires were made available in a free public database intended to serve as a resource for research on the immune response to SARS-CoV-2. Collaborator samples came from the United States, Italy and Spain and covered acute and convalescent phases of COVID-19. The prospective study material was composed of cDNA or gDNA derived from T cells, B-cell-depleted T cells, or PBMCs. The sample metadata nearly always contained a de-identified subject ID, COVID-19 status, age in years and sex.

CDR1 is given as LGHDT and CDR2 as YNNKEL, both from the germline V gene (reference sequence). Reading from cysteine to phenylalanine, the CDR3 counts 16 amino acids. Only the CDR3 part of the read is kept: 48 bases, read in frame from the first base. Clipping removes 4 bases from V and 0 bases from J, with 6 as the unmatched junction base count. The immunoSEQ Assay, a bias-controlled multiplex PCR, was used to amplify TCRbeta CDR3 regions from genomic DNA. For the original study's pipeline: The number of nucleated cells in each sample was estimated by amplification of reference gene primers within the assay. To quantify the absolute abundance of each unique TCRbeta CDR3 rearrangement, sequence reads were collapsed and filtered. For each sample, productive Simpson clonality was calculated by taking the square root of Simpson's diversity index across productive rearrangements. In TCRdb, the immuneACCESS table is reduced to in-frame sequences with V and J assigned. These tables do not hold every clone; where another copy was compared, an unresolved V gene accounts for under half, and the others remain unexplained. The V and J calls and clone size are taken from that table; D and trimming were inferred from the DNA. In this sample the table shows 330,000 or so clones, about 90% of which occur a single time. The ten largest clones represent approximately 1.8% of the sample.

Broad study findings and their caveats: How much clinical and demographic metadata was included differed by source and by participant, and the metadata was provided uncurated.

Sequenced material: PBMCs or T cells enriched from blood (not recorded which). The chain is made from TRBV3-1 (or the pseudogene TRBV3-2) and TRBJ1-3; TRBD1 aligns with 7 central bases. This receptor was taken from a man aged 35-49 years in a cohort exposed to, infected with or recovered from COVID-19 (not recorded which). The nucleotide sequence is given as TGTGCCAGCAGCCCGCTGGGACAGTACTCTGGAAACACCATATATTTT. Translation gives CASSPLGQYSGNTIYF.